This T cell receptor beta chain was captured by sequencing in a study of T-cell reconstitution after alpha-beta-depleted transplantation in children. The CDR3 has 16 residues. V lost 1 base, J lost 2 bases, and 12 bases lay in between. The germline CDR1 and CDR2 sequences are MGHRA and YSYEKL. This clonotype was picked up many times. The antigen is unknown. It was with unique molecular identifiers that the TCRbeta library was prepared. Each CDR3 protein gets one entry after TCRdb re-called the PCR reads with MiXCR. The sample holds about 150,000 distinct CDR3 sequences, approximately 10% seen once. Study-level points and caveats: When one year had passed after transplant, most T-cell counts and diversity came from newly produced T cells. In some patients, recipient T cells and intrathymic progenitors surviving conditioning explained high day-60 diversity. Approximately two months post-transplant, alpha-beta T cells reportedly originated from several hundred expanded graft clones.

This sequence joins TRBV4-1 and TRBJ1-3; D gene uncertain. Sequenced material: PBMCs, taken before TCRalphabeta/CD19-depleted stem cell transplant. The receptor comes from a boy younger than 10 with acute myeloid leukemia, due to receive a stem cell transplant. The CDR3 sequence: CASSQGRTATGNTIYF. CDR3 nucleotides: TGCGCCAGCAGCCAAGGAAGGACTGCTACTGGAAACACCATATATTTT.